This TCR beta chain was documented in a study of cytomegalovirus exposure and HLA in healthy donors (dated by TCRdb to about 2017). Describing the broader study: In an earlier analysis of several hundred of the donors, about 270 Gb of sequence data and 117 million unique TCR beta sequences from some 170 million T cells were reported. Among roughly 400 genotyped donors of the cohort, an average of roughly 240,000 unique TCR beta nucleotide sequences were sequenced per donor, roughly 20% of them non-productive. Alongside the repertoire data, information on donor age, sex, ethnicity and CMV serostatus was compiled. To predict cytomegalovirus infection status, the study brought together high-throughput TCR immunosequencing, statistical association of individual TCRs with disease status, and machine learning. The study aimed to test whether cataloging public T cell receptors could reveal signatures of past pathogen exposure. The later analysis used no new phenotypic data to find candidate immune exposures, relying instead on TCR beta sequences and their occurrence across donors. Along with the roughly 670-subject first cohort, a separate validation cohort of 120 different subjects was used. A handful of DR-DQ haplotypes were treated as single units for association and clustering because of strong linkage in the cohort. An earlier analysis of some 500 of the donors applied high-throughput TCR beta sequencing to assess whether each TCR beta V gene segment acted as functional or pseudogenic. Of the approximately 400 genotyped donors, over 65% fell in the genetic ancestry cluster associated with self-reported Caucasian donors. To study patterns of TCR occurrence, a later analysis re-analyzed previously published TCR beta repertoires from several hundred donors and added high-resolution HLA genotyping. Approximately 310 gigabases of sequencing data and around 87 million unique TCR sequences were included in an early release covering over 600 HLA-typed donors. HLA typing covered class I and class II loci at four-digit resolution. Genome-wide SNP genotypes for about 60% of the roughly 700 donors were used in a later genetic analysis, which treated that subset as a discovery cohort. All discovery cohort repertoires had been generated on a single sequencing platform. The number of donors typed differed by locus, with about 629-630 for A, B, C, DRB1 and DQB1, roughly 520 for DQA1, 600 to 610 for DPA1, and 450 to 480 for DPB1. The T cell repertoires of under 750 subjects were profiled by immunosequencing and related to cytomegalovirus serostatus.

The cohort consisted of 600 to 750 healthy bone marrow donors. At the time of sampling, all cohort members were nominally healthy, though unrecorded immune exposures were likely present. The donor was CMV seronegative and was included in the group of approximately 350 seronegative cohort members. A peripheral blood sample was collected from each donor, and TCR beta sequencing was performed on peripheral blood mononuclear cells. Genomic DNA was extracted from the blood cell samples with the Qiagen DNeasy Blood Extraction Kit. This clone has only one observation. What this receptor recognizes is not known. Base-call qualities are not available, and no considerably larger clone is one nucleotide away. The CDR3 holds 13 amino acids from the cysteine to the phenylalanine. The retained sequence is limited to the CDR3, 39 bases, with the frame set at the first base. Germline trimming amounts to 6 bases on V and 6 bases on J, with 6 as the count of junction bases outside the gene matches. Based on the germline V gene (reference sequence), the CDR1 and CDR2 sequences are LNHDA and SQIVND.

The library was made by the immunoSEQ multiplex PCR assay. For the multiplex PCR, a mixture combining 60 forward primers for TCR Vbeta segments and 13 reverse primers for TCR Jbeta segments was used. A multiplex PCR assay on genomic DNA amplified the CDR3 region of rearranged TCR beta genes. The Illumina HiSeq System was used to sequence the amplified TCR beta libraries as 87-base-pair reads. On the authors' methods: In a later analysis, roughly 80 million unique TCR beta chains were counted across the 666 repertoires, and about 10 million of these chains were shared by at least two donors. A nearest-neighbor algorithm error-corrected the raw reads and collapsed the reads into unique sequences, merging closely related sequences to remove PCR and sequencing errors. Alignment of CDR3 sequences to IMGT reference sequences was used to assign V, D and J gene segments. For a sequence to be retained, a match of at least six nucleotides to both a V gene segment and a J gene segment was required. A rearrangement was called productive if the CDR3 had no stop codons and remained in frame with V and J, and every other rearrangement was called non-productive. Following IMGT convention, CDR3 was defined as the stretch from the second conserved V-encoded cysteine to the conserved J-encoded phenylalanine. In an earlier analysis of more than 550 of the donors, sequences lacking an unambiguous match to a single V gene segment were excluded. An earlier analysis of just under 600 of the donors called V segments functional above 56.7% productive rearrangements and segregating when the between-donor standard deviation exceeded 5%. To diagnose cytomegalovirus status from the catalog of TCR beta chain sequences, a statistical classification framework was built. In a later analysis, TCR nucleotide sequences were compared against IMGT/GENE-DB human TR gene sequences so that V and J genes could be assigned. The TCRdist pipeline was used in a later analysis to assign CDR3 sequences and most-parsimonious VDJ recombination scenarios. In a later analysis, each TCR beta chain was defined by its CDR3 amino acid sequence together with its V-gene family, and reads lacking a unique V-gene family were excluded. In a later analysis, several hundred highly shared, low-generation-probability nucleotide sequences were removed to address suspected cross-contamination and a sequencing artifact. In a later analysis, a clonal expansion index for each public chain was calculated from normalized within-repertoire ranks of inferred template counts. In a later analysis, generation probabilities were computed with a VDJ recombination model fitted to out-of-frame rearrangements, and the resulting probabilities were checked against IGoR. In a later analysis, TCR-TCR, TCR-HLA and TCR-CMV co-occurrence was scored with hypergeometric tests, and a repertoire-size bias correction was applied to TCR pairs. A later analysis estimated false discovery rates by permuting HLA or CMV assignments 20 times. In a later analysis, co-occurring TCRs were grouped using DBSCAN, and TCRdist sequence similarity was added for clustering within HLA-allele-positive subsets. Co-occurrence clustering excluded repertoires with fewer than 30,000 or more than 120,000 public chains, plus five with anomalous nucleotide sharing. TCRdb stores this immuneACCESS table with in-frame sequences only. Part of the clones is absent; in the studies checked, under half of the shortfall reflects unresolved V genes, and no reason is known for the rest. From that table come the V and J calls and clone size; the DNA was used to work out D and trimming. The sample table lists about 190,000 clones, approximately 85% of them with a count of one. Roughly 0.8% of the sample lies in the top ten.

What the authors observed across the whole study: The only immune exposure information available for the cohort was CMV serostatus. A later analysis reported that several top co-occurrence clusters appeared linked to parvovirus B19, influenza, CMV and Epstein-Barr virus. Across donors, most TCR sequences were observed very rarely, whereas some public TCRs were present in many individuals. It was suggested by the authors that the approach could potentially be generalized to other disease states and immunological phenotypes. In an earlier analysis of approximately 600 of the donors, most TCR beta V segments were observed in productive rearrangements about 87% or about 30% of the time, broadly matching IMGT annotations. Some IMGT-functional V segments, including TRBV6-2 and TRBV6-3, could not be told apart with the 87-base-pair reads, so those segments were excluded. In a later analysis, HLA-associated TCR beta chains were found to be more clonally expanded and to have lower generation probabilities than equally common non-associated chains. The sequencing pipeline was judged likely to have produced a cluster of highly shared sequence variants as a technical artifact. The classifier was reported to diagnose cytomegalovirus status with high specificity and sensitivity in both the original and validation cohorts. A later analysis found that most CMV-associated TCR beta chains appeared HLA-restricted, with HLA associations seemingly driven largely by CMV exposure. The cohort was sequenced for TCR beta chains only, and without alpha or paired-chain data the features that could be detected were limited. A further reported finding was that TCR beta sequences accurately predicted the HLA-A and HLA-B alleles for most subjects in the first cohort. Because counts were too low, 15 to 20 rarely observed V segments, including chromosome 9 orphons, were excluded from the earlier analysis of several hundred of the donors. Three of the identified cytomegalovirus-associated TCR beta chains were confirmed in vitro to be specific for cytomegalovirus antigens. Because some donors lacked HLA typing at each locus, the association tests relied only on the typed subset. Correlated functional status among segregating V segments might be attributable to linkage disequilibrium, but an unknown experimental factor could not be ruled out. In the study, 150 to 200 TCR beta chains were listed as associated with cytomegalovirus. According to a later analysis, TCR association rates differed among HLA loci, with DRB1 alleles showing the most associated TCRs and HLA-C alleles showing the fewest. The presence/absence analyses assumed that sequencing depth was roughly uniform across donors, and that assumption may not be true. A later analysis associated 15,000 or so TCR beta sequences with specific HLA alleles at a false discovery rate of 0.05. In a later genetic analysis, a missense DCLRE1C variant was associated with V-gene and J-gene trimming of TCR beta chains, and the association was replicated in an independent cohort. In a later genetic analysis, fewer N-insertions in productive TCRs were reported among donors in an Asian-associated ancestry cluster than the approximately 710-donor mean. When HLA alleles, especially DR and DQ, strongly co-occurred, TCR associations were difficult to assign to individual alleles.

The sequencing input was PBMCs. The chain is encoded by TRBV19 joined to TRBJ2-7; 9 bases in between match TRBD1. The receptor was isolated from a woman aged 18-29 years in good health and CMV-seronegative. Here is the DNA: TGTGCCAGTAGCGGGACAGGGTTAAGCGAGCAGTACTTC. Translated, this gives CASSGTGLSEQYF.